This TCR beta chain was observed in a study of CD8 T cells in Susac syndrome. Trimming cost V 6 bases and J 8 bases, with 11 bases left between them. The CDR3 spans 12 residues. Roughly 0.45 to 1 ug RNA was reverse transcribed with random hexamers. The TCR beta CDR3 was amplified by immunoSEQ multiplex PCR across 54 Vbeta, 13 Jbeta. TCRdb independently ran MiXCR on the immunoSEQ multiplex PCR reads; one entry per CDR3 protein. The sample yields about 150,000 distinct CDR3 sequences, approximately 94% seen once. The multiple sclerosis control group comprised treatment-naive patients with stable or active relapsing-remitting disease.

This chain joins TRBV12-3 or TRBV12-4 and TRBJ2-1; perhaps D is TRBD1 or TRBD2 (5 bases each). This receptor was identified in a human donor with multiple sclerosis. Material for sequencing was CD8+ T cells from PBMCs. CDR3 DNA sequence: TGTGCCAGCAGCCTGGGGGACGATGAGCAGTTCTTC. This translates into CASSLGDDEQFF.